A selection of T cell receptor beta chains follows, all from one sample in a study of blood T cells in healthy people across ages. MiXCR, applied by TCRdb to the 5' RACE reads, yields one record per CDR3 protein. The sample holds 1.5 million to 1.9 million distinct CDR3 sequences; less than 45% are singletons and the top ten take over 3.5%. Sequenced: blood. The receptors stem from a woman under 30 in good health. CDR3s include the opening cysteine and the closing phenylalanine or tryptophan.

>TRBV29-1
CSVEDLVAGHYDEQYF
>TRBV6-5
CASRKQGPYEQYF
>TRBV12-3/TRBV12-4
CASSFPISTAGNEQYF
>TRBV30
CAWSASRLRGQISGNTIYF
>TRBV7-2
CASSLDRGQVGYTF
>TRBV7-9
CASSRDNSFAYYGYTF
>TRBV7-9
CASSLRGIPNTEAFF
>TRBV20-1
CSAPDSSLDEQYF
>TRBV4-1
CASSQDWFTGLNTEAFF
>TRBV3-1
CASSQDIHPYEQYF
>TRBV4-1
CASSQDEGARVNTEAFF
>TRBV29-1
CSVEIFGGDIRTEAFF
>TRBV7-2
CAGSRTVINEQYF
>TRBV5-1
CASSPRGRTDEQFF
>TRBV4-3
CASSPRDRGSSPLHF
>TRBV18
CASSPPGTGELFF
>TRBV20-1
CSARRVQRSSYEQYF
>TRBV13
CASSFGQHEAFF
>TRBV6-6
CASHAHNEQFF
>TRBV28
CASTNPQGGQYF
>TRBV4-3
CASSGRGYSYNEQFF
>TRBV27
CASSPRGVRAKNIQYF
>TRBV6-2/TRBV6-3
CASSYSGRDHRGYEQFF
>TRBV7-2
CASRSRLSTDTQYF
>TRBV4-1
CASSQLGVQPQHF
>TRBV20-1
CSARDLGRGEQFF
>TRBV9
CASSLAGMTSDEQYF
>TRBV5-1
CASSLWGGSTDTQYF
>TRBV7-2
CASSLGFQGRVQETQYF
>TRBV28
CASSTTRRPPYEQYF
>TRBV7-9
CASSLELESEAFF
>TRBV28
CASSLRSGQYEQYF
>TRBV15
CATSRRLAGANPQETQYF
>TRBV9
CASSADSTGVYEQYF
>TRBV20-1
CSAFHRDRGFRNTEAFF
>TRBV6-2/TRBV6-3
CASSYGTGLSEQYF
>TRBV11-2
CASSGGVKGEQFF
>TRBV7-9
CATGTSGRYEQYF
>TRBV29-1
CSVEGSGNGKLFF
>TRBV25-1
CASSARGHTFGYTF